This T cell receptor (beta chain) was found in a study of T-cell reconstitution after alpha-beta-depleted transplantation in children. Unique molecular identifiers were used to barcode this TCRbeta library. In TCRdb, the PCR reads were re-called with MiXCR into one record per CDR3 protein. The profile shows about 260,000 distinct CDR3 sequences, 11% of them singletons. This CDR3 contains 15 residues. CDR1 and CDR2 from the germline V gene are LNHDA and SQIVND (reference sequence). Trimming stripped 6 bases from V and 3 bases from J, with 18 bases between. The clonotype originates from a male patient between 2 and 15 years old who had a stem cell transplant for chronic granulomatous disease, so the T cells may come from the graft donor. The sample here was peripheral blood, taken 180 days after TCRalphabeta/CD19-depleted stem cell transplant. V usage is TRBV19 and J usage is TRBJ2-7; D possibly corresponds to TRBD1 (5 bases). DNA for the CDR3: TGTGCCAGTAGCTCGGCCGCCGACAGAGTCTACGAGCAGTACTTC. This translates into CASSSAADRVYEQYF.